The subject of this entry is one T cell receptor beta chain. Antigen specificity is unknown. Germline lookup yields CDR1 MNHEY and CDR2 SMNVEV (reference sequence). V lost 2 bases, J lost 2 bases, and 12 bases stayed unmatched. The CDR3 is made up of 19 amino acids. Around 100,000 TCR templates per sample were assayed. Generated by immunoSEQ multiplex PCR, the TCRdb table keeps only in-frame clones and is missing some. The sample has 100,000 or so clones, roughly 94% seen once. The entry originates in a study of siplizumab effects on memory and regulatory T cells. General study results and limits: Significant reduction of alloreactive sequences traceable to unstimulated CD4+ memory cells was observed with siplizumab. Tregs proliferating in siplizumab cultures lacked confirmation of their suppressive function.

The sample consisted of Tregs sorted from blood. The receptor comes from a human donor in good health. The chain recombines TRBV27 with TRBJ2-3, with 11 positions matching TRBD2. The CDR3 sequence is CASSLGLAGRRRNTDTQYF. CDR3 bases: TGTGCCAGCAGTTTAGGACTAGCGGGTCGCCGGAGGAACACAGATACGCAGTATTTT.